These 25 T cell receptor beta chains were sequenced from one sample in a study of neoadjuvant anti-PD-1 for oral cavity cancer. Specified time point: after neoadjuvant nivolumab, at surgical resection. The assay was immunoSEQ multiplex PCR, and TCRdb's table has in-frame clones only and misses some. Among tens of thousands of clones listed, 70% to 90% were seen once. The source material was PBMCs, sampled after nivolumab (anti-PD-1) treatment. The receptors shown here come from a person between 40 and 80 years old with oral cavity squamous cell carcinoma.

The chain has TRBV18 and TRBJ2-3; D gene uncertain. There are 17 residues in the CDR3. The V gene's germline CDR1 is KGHSH and CDR2 LQKENI. The germline V and J ends were trimmed by 2 bases and 2 bases, with 17 bases remaining between them. The CDR3 spells CASSPDLLLHHTDTQYF. The CDR3 DNA is TGTGCCAGCTCACCAGACCTTCTCCTACATCACACAGATACGCAGTATTTT.

The rearrangement joins TRBV2 to TRBJ2-2; D not resolved. V lost 1 base and J 0 bases, leaving 3 bases between the germline ends. The CDR3 is 14 amino acids. From germline, CDR1 is SNHLY and CDR2 FYNNEI. In DNA form, the CDR3 reads TGTGCCAGCAGTGAAGAAACGAACACCGGGGAGCTGTTTTTT. It yields the protein CASSEETNTGELFF.

The V call is TRBV5-1, the J call TRBJ2-3, with unresolved D. Germline V CDR1 and CDR2: SGHRS, YFSETQ. V lost 3 bases, J lost 2 bases, and 10 bases lay in between. There are 14 residues in the CDR3. CDR3 in DNA: TGCGCCAGCAGCTCAGGTCTAACCACAGATACGCAGTATTTT. Translation: CASSSGLTTDTQYF.

This chain joins TRBV28 and TRBJ1-5; 8 nucleotides match TRBD1. Germline CDR1 and CDR2: MDHEN and SYDVKM. There are 17 residues in the CDR3. The trim removed 3 bases at V and 2 bases at J, leaving 9 bases unmatched. The CDR3: CASSFLGQGGGNQPQHF. The CDR3 nucleotides are TGTGCCAGCAGTTTCTTAGGACAGGGCGGGGGCAATCAGCCCCAGCATTTT.

CDR3 sequence (DNA): TGTGCCAGCAGCCCCTCCGGGACAGGCAGGGAGACCCAGTACTTC. Protein: CASSPSGTGRETQYF. The gene calls are TRBV27 and TRBJ2-5; 8 positions match TRBD1. Germline CDR1 and CDR2: MNHEY and SMNVEV (reference sequence). Losses at the gene ends were 6 bases for V and 5 bases for J; bases not matched to a gene: 11. The CDR3 consists of 15 residues.

The rearrangement joins TRBV6-6 to TRBJ1-1, with no clear D. CDR3 length: 12 amino acids. V gave up 2 bases and J gave up 2 bases, with 3 bases separating them. Per germline, CDR1 MNHNY and CDR2 SVGAGI (reference sequence). The CDR3, as DNA: TGTGCCAGCAGTTACATAAACACTGAAGCTTTCTTT. Its translation: CASSYINTEAFF.

The chain has TRBV6-6 and TRBJ2-2; D call uncertain. CDR1 and CDR2 from the germline V gene are MNHNY and SVGAGI (reference sequence). Trimming took 5 bases from V and 5 from J, leaving 6 bases between them. The CDR3 loop spans 12 amino acids. The CDR3 protein is CASSKGTGELFF. The CDR3 DNA reads TGTGCCAGCAGTAAAGGGACCGGGGAGCTGTTTTTT.

The rearrangement links TRBV29-1 to TRBJ2-1; 13 bases agree with TRBD2. With 7 bases clipped from V and 9 bases from J, the junction kept 3 bases outside the gene matches. CDR3 length: 12 residues. Germline CDR1 and CDR2: SQVTM and ANQGSEA. DNA of the CDR3: TGCAGCGCCGGACTAGCGGGAGCTGAGCAGTTCTTC. Protein product: CSAGLAGAEQFF.

This chain connects TRBV19 to TRBJ1-1; 7 bases are shared with TRBD1. Germline CDR1 LNHDA, CDR2 SQIVND (reference sequence). This CDR3 region has 13 residues. The J segment lost 4 bases and the V segment lost 5 bases, leaving 4 bases of the junction unmatched. The CDR3 loop reads CASSPTGFTEAFF. CDR3 bases: TGTGCCAGTAGTCCGACAGGGTTCACTGAAGCTTTCTTT.

The chain joins TRBV15 to TRBJ2-2, with a weak D call TRBD2 (5 bases). The germline V gene has CDR1 LNHNV and CDR2 YYDKDF (reference sequence). V lost 0 bases and J lost 13, with 12 bases in between. The CDR3 is made up of 13 amino acids. The CDR3 is CATSRDKLGALFF. The CDR3 bases are TGTGCCACCAGCAGAGATAAATTGGGAGCGCTGTTTTTT.

J is TRBJ2-7 and V is TRBV25-1; D uncertain. The CDR3 is 13 residues long. Germline CDR1 reads MGHDK; CDR2 reads SYGVNS. Trimming shortened V by 3 bases and J by 4 bases, and 10 bases separated the two germline ends. The CDR3 DNA is TGTGCCAGCAGTGACACATTGGGATACGAGCAGTACTTC. It is translated as CASSDTLGYEQYF.

The gene calls are TRBV6-1 and TRBJ2-7; D uncertain. The V and J ends lost 5 bases and 4 bases respectively, with 6 bases between them. The CDR3 is 11 residues long. The germline V gene encodes CDR1 MNHNS and CDR2 SASEGT. The DNA of the CDR3 is TGTGCCAGCAGTCGGTGGTACGAGCAGTACTTC. Its protein is CASSRWYEQYF.

The chain employs TRBV6-6 and TRBJ1-4; D is possibly TRBD1 (6 bases). Germline lookup yields CDR1 MNHNY and CDR2 SVGAGI (reference sequence). This CDR3 contains 15 residues. V was clipped by 2 bases and J by 6 bases, with 13 bases between them. The CDR3 reads CASSYGGRRDEKLFF. The DNA for the CDR3 is TGTGCCAGCAGTTACGGGGGGCGACGGGATGAAAAACTGTTTTTT.

This clone was observed a single time. The rearrangement uses TRBV5-1 and TRBJ2-5; 7 positions agree with TRBD2. Per germline, CDR1 SGHRS and CDR2 YFSETQ. The CDR3 covers 16 residues. With 4 bases clipped from V and 2 bases from J, the junction kept 11 bases outside the gene matches. In DNA, the CDR3 is TGCGCCAGCAGCCCGCGGACTAGTGGTGTTCAAGAGACCCAGTACTTC. Translation gives CASSPRTSGVQETQYF.

V gene TRBV28 combines with J gene TRBJ1-5; D uncertain. Per the germline V gene, CDR1 is MDHEN and CDR2 is SYDVKM. V lost 3 bases and J 5 bases, leaving 8 bases between the germline ends. CDR3 length: 13 residues. CDR3 sequence: CASSFGSDQPQHF. CDR3 nucleotide sequence: TGTGCCAGCAGTTTTGGGAGTGATCAGCCCCAGCATTTT.

The chain couples TRBV30 to TRBJ2-3, with 10 positions matching TRBD2. The germline V gene has CDR1 GTSNPN and CDR2 SVGIG (reference sequence). J was trimmed by 6 bases and V by 1 base; bases with no gene match: 7. The CDR3 has 15 residues. The CDR3 reads CAWSGLAGARDTQYF. For the CDR3, the DNA is TGTGCCTGGAGTGGGCTAGCGGGAGCCAGGGATACGCAGTATTTT.

This clone was seen a handful of times. V gene TRBV29-1 combines with J gene TRBJ2-3, with 8 bases lining up with TRBD2. This CDR3 has 14 residues. With V trimmed by 4 bases and J by 4 bases, 7 bases remained unmatched. Per germline, CDR1 SQVTM and CDR2 ANQGSEA. The DNA for the CDR3 is TGCAGCGTTGGGTCTAGCGGGTTGCCAGATACGCAGTATTTT. Protein product: CSVGSSGLPDTQYF.

J is TRBJ2-7 and V is TRBV11-2; D gene unclear. The CDR3 is 15 residues long. V lost 1 base to trimming and J lost 0 bases, with 10 bases between them. In germline, CDR1 is SGHAT, CDR2 FQNNGV. The CDR3 protein is CASSLVTVSSYEQYF. CDR3 DNA: TGTGCCAGCAGCTTAGTTACGGTGAGCTCCTACGAGCAGTACTTC. Drawing the rest from reference TRBV11-2 and TRBJ2-7, the complete variable domain is EAGVAQSPRYKIIEKRQSVAFWCNPISGHATLYWYQQILGQGPKLLIQFQNNGVVDDSQLPKDRFSAERLKGVDSTLKIQPAKLEDSAVYLCASSLVTVSSYEQYFGPGTRLTVT.

The chain is built from TRBV9 and TRBJ2-7; no firm D call. Germline-derived CDR1 and CDR2 are SGDLS and YYNGEE. V lost 1 base, J lost 0 bases, and 8 bases lay in between. The CDR3 length is 14 residues. This CDR3 reads CASSVQPSSYEQYF. In DNA, the CDR3 is TGTGCCAGCAGCGTACAGCCGAGCTCCTACGAGCAGTACTTC.

This rearrangement joins TRBV2 to TRBJ2-3; perhaps D is TRBD1 or TRBD2 (5 bases each). The CDR3 has 14 residues. CDR1 and CDR2 from the germline V gene are SNHLY and FYNNEI. Trimming cost V 9 bases and J 2 bases, with 15 bases left between them. CDR3 nucleotides: TGTGCCAGGACGAGAGGGGATTCCACAGATACGCAGTATTTT. Amino acids: CARTRGDSTDTQYF.

The CDR3 DNA reads TGTGCCACCCGGGGATCGGCAAACACTGAAGCTTTCTTT. Protein sequence: CATRGSANTEAFF. The chain is built from TRBV15 and TRBJ1-1; D is unresolved. Germline V gene sequence: CDR1 LNHNV, CDR2 YYDKDF (reference sequence). This CDR3 has 13 residues. Trimming left V 8 bases short and J 2 bases short, with 12 bases between.

V gene TRBV10-1 combines with J gene TRBJ1-5; D unclear. Between the trimmed V and J ends, which lost 8 bases and 6 bases, there was a span of 17 bases. The CDR3 is made up of 14 amino acids. Germline lookup yields CDR1 WNHNN and CDR2 SYGVQD (reference sequence). CDR3 sequence: CASPKRGYGQPQHF. The CDR3 coding sequence is TGCGCCAGCCCGAAGAGAGGGTACGGTCAGCCCCAGCATTTT.

The chain uses TRBV5-1 and TRBJ2-3; possibly TRBD1 for D (5 bases). CDR1 SGHRS and CDR2 YFSETQ come from the germline V gene. The CDR3 spans 17 residues. Trimming removed 4 bases at V and 1 base at J, with 19 bases between. The CDR3 region has the DNA TGCGCCAGCAGCCGCACTACAGGAGTTTCCGGCACAGATACGCAGTATTTT. This sequence encodes CASSRTTGVSGTDTQYF.

In its sample, this clone was seen many times. This chain uses TRBV5-4 with TRBJ2-1; the match to TRBD1 covers 9 bases. There are 14 residues in the CDR3. Trimming at V came to 4 bases and at J to 8 bases, leaving 7 bases not matched to a gene. Germline CDR1 SGHNT, CDR2 YYREEE (reference sequence). The CDR3 nucleotides read TGTGCCAGCAGCCCGAGACAGGGGGGGCATGAGCAGTTCTTC. As protein: CASSPRQGGHEQFF.

The chain recombines TRBV6-4 with TRBJ1-2, with a possible D match to TRBD1 (6 bases). Trimming took off 0 bases at V and 7 bases at J, with 12 bases between the two ends. This CDR3 comprises 14 residues. Germline V CDR1 and CDR2: MRHNA, SNTAGT. The CDR3 bases are TGTGCCAGCAGTGACTCGACGGGGGCCAGTGGCTACACCTTC. Protein sequence: CASSDSTGASGYTF.